The 3 T cell receptor beta chains below were found in one sample sequenced in a study of blood T cell repertoires in COVID-19 (dated by TCRdb to the early 2020s). Library construction relied on the immunoSEQ multiplex PCR assay. TCRdb holds this immuneACCESS table with in-frame rearrangements only. Some clones are missing; in checked studies, unresolved V genes explain under half, and the rest has no known cause. A total of about 260,000 clones appear in this sample, around 87% of them only once. About 2.2% of the sample comes from the top ten. Material: peripheral blood. These receptors all stem from a woman in her forties or fifties who had recovered from COVID-19.

The V and J genes are TRBV7-8 and TRBJ1-1; 9 bases align to TRBD1. Germline CDR1 reads SGHVS; CDR2 reads FQNEAQ. The CDR3 contains 14 residues. Losses at the gene ends were 4 bases for V and 1 base for J; bases not matched to a gene: 1. The CDR3 DNA follows: TGTGCCAGCAGCTCGACAGGGGGGAACACTGAAGCTTTCTTT. This encodes CASSSTGGNTEAFF.

The chain is built from TRBV29-1 and TRBJ2-5, with 8 nucleotides matching TRBD2. CDR3 length: 14 residues. Germline-derived CDR1 and CDR2 are SQVTM and ANQGSEA. CDR3 in amino acids: CSWGAGGRGETQYF. CDR3 coding DNA: TGCAGTTGGGGGGCGGGAGGACGAGGGGAGACCCAGTACTTC.

V and J are TRBV5-6 and TRBJ1-1; D perhaps matches TRBD1 (6 bases). Deletions cut 1 base from V and 0 bases from J, with 13 bases between. Germline V CDR1 and CDR2: SGHDT, YYEEEE. The CDR3 is made up of 16 amino acids. CDR3 in DNA: TGTGCCAGCAGCTTGATGACAGGCGAGATGAACACTGAAGCTTTCTTT. Its protein is CASSLMTGEMNTEAFF.